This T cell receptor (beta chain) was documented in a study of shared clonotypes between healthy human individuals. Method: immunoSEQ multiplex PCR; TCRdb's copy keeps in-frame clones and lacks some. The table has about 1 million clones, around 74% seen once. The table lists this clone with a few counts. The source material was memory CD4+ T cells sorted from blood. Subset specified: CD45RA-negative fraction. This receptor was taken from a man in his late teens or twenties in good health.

CDR3 residues: CASSLDASGGALREQFF. The CDR3 bases are TGTGCCAGCAGCTTAGATGCGAGCGGGGGGGCGCTCAGAGAGCAGTTCTTC. The rearrangement joins TRBV11-3 to TRBJ2-1; 10 bases map to TRBD2. CDR3 length: 17 residues. CDR1 and CDR2 from the germline V gene are SGHNT and YENEEA. With 0 bases clipped from V and 10 bases from J, the junction kept 12 bases outside the gene matches.